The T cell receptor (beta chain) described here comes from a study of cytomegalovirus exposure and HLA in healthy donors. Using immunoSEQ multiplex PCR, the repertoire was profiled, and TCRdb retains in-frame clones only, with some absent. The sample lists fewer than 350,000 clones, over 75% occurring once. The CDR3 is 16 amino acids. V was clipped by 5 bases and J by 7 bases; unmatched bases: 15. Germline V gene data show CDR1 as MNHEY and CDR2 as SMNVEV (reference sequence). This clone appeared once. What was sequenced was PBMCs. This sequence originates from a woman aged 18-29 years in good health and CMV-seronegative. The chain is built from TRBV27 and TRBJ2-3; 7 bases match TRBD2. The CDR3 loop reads CASSPPAGLLWNTQYF. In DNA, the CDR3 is TGTGCCAGCAGTCCCCCAGCGGGACTTTTATGGAATACGCAGTATTTT.